Below are 5 T cell receptor beta chains sequenced from a single sample in a study of blood T cell repertoires in COVID-19. TCRdb keeps only in-frame clones here, not all; method: immunoSEQ multiplex PCR. The table shows some 290,000 clones, with under 90% occurring only once. Specimen: PBMCs or T cells enriched from blood (not recorded which). The receptors derive from a woman aged 25 to 45 who had recovered from COVID-19.

The CDR3 loop is CASSFRSRGSGANVLTF. In nucleotides, the CDR3 is TGCGCCAGCAGCTTCAGGTCCAGGGGCTCTGGGGCCAACGTCCTGACTTTC. The V gene is TRBV5-1, the J gene TRBJ2-6; possible D gene TRBD1, 6 bases. V was shortened by 2 bases and J by 0 bases, with 12 bases between the two germline ends. In germline, CDR1 is SGHRS, CDR2 YFSETQ. This CDR3 has 17 residues.

This clone appeared a few times. The rearrangement links TRBV10-1 to TRBJ2-7, with TRBD2 matching over 11 bases. V lost 3 bases to trimming and J lost 6 bases; unmatched junction nucleotides: 7. CDR1 WNHNN and CDR2 SYGVQD come from the germline V gene (reference sequence). This CDR3 has 15 residues. The CDR3 coding sequence is TGCGCCAGCAGTGACCATAGCGGGAGGGAAGGCGAGCAGTACTTC. Residues: CASSDHSGREGEQYF.

This clone is a singleton in its sample. This chain joins TRBV11-2 and TRBJ2-1; D not certain. Trimming took off 3 bases at V and 8 bases at J, with 8 bases between the two ends. The CDR3 is made up of 12 amino acids. Germline V gene sequence: CDR1 SGHAT, CDR2 FQNNGV. CDR3: CASSLSADEQFF. In DNA, the CDR3 is TGTGCCAGCAGCTTGAGCGCGGATGAGCAGTTCTTC.

The chain combines TRBV9 with TRBJ2-7, with D maybe TRBD1 (6 bases). Germline CDR1 reads SGDLS; CDR2 reads YYNGEE. V was clipped by 0 bases and J by 4 bases, with 14 bases between them. The CDR3 runs 15 residues. Here the CDR3 reads CASSVGGKGGYEQYF. The CDR3 region has the DNA TGTGCCAGCAGCGTAGGAGGCAAAGGGGGTTACGAGCAGTACTTC.

The chain combines TRBV7-7 with TRBJ1-3, with 7 bases matching TRBD1. Germline assignment: CDR1 SSHAT and CDR2 FNYEAQ (reference sequence). This CDR3 spans 17 amino acids. CDR3 loop: CVQSGTDPPTGGNTIYF. CDR3 bases: TGTGTCCAGTCCGGGACAGATCCCCCCACGGGGGGAAACACCATATATTTT.